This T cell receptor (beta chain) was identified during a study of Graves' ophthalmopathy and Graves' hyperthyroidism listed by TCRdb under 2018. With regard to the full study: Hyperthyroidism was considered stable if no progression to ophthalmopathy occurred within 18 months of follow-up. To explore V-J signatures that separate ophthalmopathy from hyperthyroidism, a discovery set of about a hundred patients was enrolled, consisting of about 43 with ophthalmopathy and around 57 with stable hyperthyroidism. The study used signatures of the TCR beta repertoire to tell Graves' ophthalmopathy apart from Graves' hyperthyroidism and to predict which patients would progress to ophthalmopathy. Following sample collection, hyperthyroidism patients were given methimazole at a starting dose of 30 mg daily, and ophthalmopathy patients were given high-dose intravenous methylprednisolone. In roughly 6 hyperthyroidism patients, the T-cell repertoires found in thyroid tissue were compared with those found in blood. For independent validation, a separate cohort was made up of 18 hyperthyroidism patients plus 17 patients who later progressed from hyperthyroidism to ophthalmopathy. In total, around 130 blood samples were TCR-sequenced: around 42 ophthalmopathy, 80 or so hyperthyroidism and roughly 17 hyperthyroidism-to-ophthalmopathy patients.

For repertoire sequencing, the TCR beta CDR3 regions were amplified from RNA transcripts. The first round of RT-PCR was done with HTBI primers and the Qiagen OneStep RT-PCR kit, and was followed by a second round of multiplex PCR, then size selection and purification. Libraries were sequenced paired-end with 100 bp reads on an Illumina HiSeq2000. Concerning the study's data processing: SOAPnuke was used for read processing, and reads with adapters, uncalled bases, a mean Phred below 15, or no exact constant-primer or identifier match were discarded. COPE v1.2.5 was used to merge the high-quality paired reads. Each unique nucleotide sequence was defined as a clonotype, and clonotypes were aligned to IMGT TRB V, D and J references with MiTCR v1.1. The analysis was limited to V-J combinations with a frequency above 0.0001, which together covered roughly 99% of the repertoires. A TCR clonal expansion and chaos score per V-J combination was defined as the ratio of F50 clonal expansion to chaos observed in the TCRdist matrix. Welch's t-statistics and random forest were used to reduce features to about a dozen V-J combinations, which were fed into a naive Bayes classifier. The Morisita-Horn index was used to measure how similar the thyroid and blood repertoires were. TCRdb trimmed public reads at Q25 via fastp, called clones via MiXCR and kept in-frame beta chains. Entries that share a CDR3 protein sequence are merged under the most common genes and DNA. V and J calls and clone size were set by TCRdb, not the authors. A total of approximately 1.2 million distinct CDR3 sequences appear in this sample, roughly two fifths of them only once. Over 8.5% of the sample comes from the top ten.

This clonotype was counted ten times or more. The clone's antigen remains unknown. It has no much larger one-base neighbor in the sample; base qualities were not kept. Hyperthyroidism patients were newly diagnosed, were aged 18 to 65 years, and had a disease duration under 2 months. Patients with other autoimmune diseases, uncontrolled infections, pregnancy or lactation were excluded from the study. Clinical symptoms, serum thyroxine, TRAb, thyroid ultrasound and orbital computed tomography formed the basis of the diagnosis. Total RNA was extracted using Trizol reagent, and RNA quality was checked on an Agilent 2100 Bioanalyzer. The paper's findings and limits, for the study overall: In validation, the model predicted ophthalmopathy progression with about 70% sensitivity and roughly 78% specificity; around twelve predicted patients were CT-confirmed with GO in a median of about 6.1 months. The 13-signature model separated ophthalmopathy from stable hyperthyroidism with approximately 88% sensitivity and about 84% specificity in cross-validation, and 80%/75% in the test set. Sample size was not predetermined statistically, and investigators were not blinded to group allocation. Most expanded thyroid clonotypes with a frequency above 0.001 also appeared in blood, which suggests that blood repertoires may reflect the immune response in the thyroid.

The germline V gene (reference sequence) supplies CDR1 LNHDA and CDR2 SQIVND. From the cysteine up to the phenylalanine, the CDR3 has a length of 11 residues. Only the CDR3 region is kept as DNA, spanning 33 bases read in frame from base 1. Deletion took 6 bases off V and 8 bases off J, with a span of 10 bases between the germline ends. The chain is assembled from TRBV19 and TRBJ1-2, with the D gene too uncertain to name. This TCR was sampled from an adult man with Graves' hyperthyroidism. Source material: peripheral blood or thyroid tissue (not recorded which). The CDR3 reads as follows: CASSLGWGYTF. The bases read TGTGCCAGTAGCCTCGGATGGGGCTACACCTTC.